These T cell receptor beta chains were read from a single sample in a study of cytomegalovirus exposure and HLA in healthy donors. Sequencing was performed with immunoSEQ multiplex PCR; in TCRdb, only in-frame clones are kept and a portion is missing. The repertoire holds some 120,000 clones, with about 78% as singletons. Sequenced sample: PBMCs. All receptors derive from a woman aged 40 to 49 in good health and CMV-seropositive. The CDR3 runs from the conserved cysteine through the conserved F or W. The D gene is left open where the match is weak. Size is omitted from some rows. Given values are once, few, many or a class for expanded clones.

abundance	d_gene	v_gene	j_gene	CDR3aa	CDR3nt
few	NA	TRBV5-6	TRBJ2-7	CASSKYGRDYEQYF	TGTGCCAGCAGCAAATATGGGCGGGACTACGAGCAGTACTTC
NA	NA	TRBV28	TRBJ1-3	CASSPIFRSIHKNTIYF	TGTGCCAGCAGTCCGATATTCCGGAGTATACATAAGAACACCATATATTTT
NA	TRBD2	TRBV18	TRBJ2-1	CASSGERGPEQFF	TGTGCCAGCTCAGGGGAGCGGGGCCCTGAGCAGTTCTTC
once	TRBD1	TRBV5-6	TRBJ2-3	CASSPGTGGYIDTQYF	TGTGCCAGCAGCCCCGGGACAGGGGGCTACATCGATACGCAGTATTTT
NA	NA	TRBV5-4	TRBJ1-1	CASSVQGGEAFF	TGTGCCAGCAGCGTACAGGGTGGTGAAGCTTTCTTT
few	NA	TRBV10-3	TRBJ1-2	CAISESGRDYGYTF	TGTGCCATCAGTGAGTCAGGCAGGGATTACGGCTACACCTTC
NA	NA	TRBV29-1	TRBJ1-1	CSVTGDTEAFF	TGCAGCGTAACGGGGGACACTGAAGCTTTCTTT
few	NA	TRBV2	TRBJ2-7	CASATTGIGEQYF	TGTGCCAGTGCAACCACAGGAATTGGCGAGCAGTACTTC
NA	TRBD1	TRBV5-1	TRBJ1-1	CASSSSGTGVVTEAFF	TGCGCCAGCAGCTCTTCCGGGACAGGGGTTGTCACTGAAGCTTTCTTT
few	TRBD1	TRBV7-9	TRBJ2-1	CASSYQGANEQFF	TGTGCCAGCAGCTATCAGGGGGCCAATGAGCAGTTCTTC
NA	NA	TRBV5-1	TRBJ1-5	CASSLQGSSNQPQHF	TGCGCCAGCAGCTTGCAGGGTAGTAGCAATCAGCCCCAGCATTTT
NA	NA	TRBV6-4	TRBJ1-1	CASRAEMNTEAFF	TGTGCCAGCAGAGCGGAAATGAACACTGAAGCTTTCTTT
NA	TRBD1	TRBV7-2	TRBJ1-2	CASSSGGADYGYTF	TGTGCCAGCAGCTCAGGGGGCGCGGACTATGGCTACACCTTC
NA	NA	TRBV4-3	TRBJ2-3	CASSQEASRDTQYF	TGCGCCAGCAGCCAAGAGGCGTCGCGGGATACGCAGTATTTT
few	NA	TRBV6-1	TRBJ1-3	CASSEVAQAGNTIYF	TGTGCCAGCAGTGAAGTCGCGCAGGCTGGAAACACCATATATTTT
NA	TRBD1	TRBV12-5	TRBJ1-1	CASGATGTTEAFF	TGTGCTAGTGGGGCGACAGGGACCACTGAAGCTTTCTTT
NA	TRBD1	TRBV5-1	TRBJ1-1	CASGQGQGNREAFF	TGCGCCAGCGGGCAGGGACAGGGGAATCGTGAGGCTTTCTTT
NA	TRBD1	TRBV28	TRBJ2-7	CASSRPGQGSYEQYF	TGTGCCAGCAGTCGACCGGGACAGGGCTCCTACGAGCAGTACTTC
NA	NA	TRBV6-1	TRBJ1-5	CASSERWRGRGQPQHF	TGTGCCAGCAGTGAACGCTGGCGGGGAAGGGGTCAGCCCCAGCATTTT
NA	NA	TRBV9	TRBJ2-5	CASSSPAGQETQYF	TGTGCCAGCAGCTCCCCGGCAGGCCAAGAGACCCAGTACTTC
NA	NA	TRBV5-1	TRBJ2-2	CASSLEWASGEPFF	TGCGCCAGCAGCTTGGAGTGGGCGTCCGGGGAGCCGTTTTTT
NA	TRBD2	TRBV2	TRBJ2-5	CASSALRGAVQETQYF	TGTGCCAGCAGTGCTCTGCGGGGGGCCGTCCAAGAGACCCAGTACTTC
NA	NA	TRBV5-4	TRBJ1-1	CASTPRGGSSEAFF	TGTGCCAGCACCCCCCGGGGGGGGTCGTCTGAAGCTTTCTTT
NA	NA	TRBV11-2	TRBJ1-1	CASSLRDSVRNTEAFF	TGTGCCAGCAGTCTCCGAGACTCCGTAAGGAACACTGAAGCTTTCTTT
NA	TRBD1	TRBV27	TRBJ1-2	CASSTTGTADGYTF	TGTGCCAGCAGTACCACCGGGACAGCCGATGGCTACACCTTC
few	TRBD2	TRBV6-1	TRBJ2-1	CASSEDAAGGSSYNEQFF	TGTGCCAGCAGTGAGGACGCGGCGGGGGGCAGCTCCTACAATGAGCAGTTCTTC
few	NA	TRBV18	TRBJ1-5	CASSPTGYQPQHF	TGTGCCAGCTCACCTACAGGGTATCAGCCCCAGCATTTT
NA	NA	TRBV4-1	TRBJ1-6	CASSQDFSQELNSPLHF	TGCGCCAGCAGCCAAGATTTTAGTCAGGAACTTAATTCACCCCTCCACTTT